This paragraph reports one T cell receptor (beta chain). The data were produced by immunoSEQ multiplex PCR, yet TCRdb's version contains in-frame clones alone and is incomplete. The repertoire holds about 120,000 clones, with roughly 91% as singletons. The V gene end was trimmed by 4 bases and the J gene end by 0 bases; junction bases not matched to a gene: 15. CDR3 length equals 18 residues. This entry comes from a study of control samples from healthy donors and cancer patients. The rearrangement joins TRBV23-1 to TRBJ2-7, with 7 bases matching TRBD1. TRBV23-1 is an ORF; its function is uncertain. This TCR was sampled from a man aged 50 to 59 with head and neck cancer. Source material: PBMCs. In DNA, the CDR3 is TGCGCCAGCAGTCTTATCCTACTAGGGGGCAAGAGCTCCTACGAGCAGTACTTC. Residues: CASSLILLGGKSSYEQYF.